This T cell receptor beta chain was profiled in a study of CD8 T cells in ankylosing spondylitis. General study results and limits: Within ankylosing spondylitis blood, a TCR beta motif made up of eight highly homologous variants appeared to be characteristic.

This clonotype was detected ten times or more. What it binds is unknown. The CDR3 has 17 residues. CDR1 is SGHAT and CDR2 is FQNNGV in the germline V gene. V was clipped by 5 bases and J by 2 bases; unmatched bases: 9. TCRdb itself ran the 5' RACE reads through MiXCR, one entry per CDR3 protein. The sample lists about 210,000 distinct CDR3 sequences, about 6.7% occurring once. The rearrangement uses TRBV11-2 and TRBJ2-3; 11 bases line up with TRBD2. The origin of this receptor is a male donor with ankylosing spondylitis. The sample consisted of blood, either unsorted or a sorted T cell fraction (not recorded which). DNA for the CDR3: TGTGCCAGCAGCATAATTGGACTAGCGGGCTCCACAGATACGCAGTATTTT. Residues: CASSIIGLAGSTDTQYF.